The source of this TCR beta chain is a study of blood T cell repertoires in COVID-19. J gave up 2 bases and V 1 base, and 7 bases lay outside the gene matches. The CDR3 sequence is 17 residues long. Per the germline V gene, CDR1 is SGHTA and CDR2 is FQGNSA. TCRdb's table, derived via immunoSEQ multiplex PCR, lists solely in-frame clones and lacks some. The table includes fewer than 85,000 clones, about 88% detected once. Sequencing used peripheral blood. The receptor was isolated from a human donor in a cohort sampled during active COVID-19. V usage is TRBV7-2 and J usage is TRBJ2-3; 9 bases are shared with TRBD1. CDR3 sequence: CASSLDPGTGFTDTQYF. The CDR3 DNA reads TGTGCCAGCAGCTTAGACCCCGGGACAGGGTTCACAGATACGCAGTATTTT.